This T cell receptor beta chain was captured by sequencing in a study of identifying expanded T cells in peripheral blood. The method was immunoSEQ multiplex PCR; TCRdb's version includes in-frame clones alone and lacks a portion of them. The sample holds 110,000 or so clones, 88% seen once. Looked up from germline, CDR1 is SGHNT and CDR2 is YYREEE (reference sequence). The CDR3 consists of 11 residues. Trimming cost V 1 base and J 6 bases, with 1 base left between them. Sequencing used blood. The receptor's source is a person between 18 and 75 years old in good health. V and J are TRBV5-4 and TRBJ2-2; D gene unclear. The DNA of the CDR3 is TGTGCCAGCAGCTTGTCCGGGGAGCTGTTTTTT. Translating it yields CASSLSGELFF. The whole variable domain, remainder taken from reference TRBV5-4 and TRBJ2-2, is ETGVTQSPTHLIKTRGQQVTLRCSSQSGHNTVSWYQQALGQGPQFIFQYYREEENGRGNFPPRFSGLQFPNYSSELNVNALELDDSALYLCASSLSGELFFGEGSRLTVL.